These 10 T cell receptor beta chains share one sample of origin, sequenced in a study of blood T cell repertoires in COVID-19. Profiling relied on immunoSEQ multiplex PCR, and the TCRdb table lists in-frame clones only, not all of them. The profile shows 150,000 to 160,000 clones, 65% to 90% of them singletons. The sample taken for sequencing was peripheral blood. These receptors all stem from a woman between 45 and 60 years old with acute or convalescent COVID-19.

This clone was counted many times. The rearrangement uses TRBV6-6 and TRBJ1-5, with D perhaps matching TRBD1 (6 bases). The V end was cut by 6 bases, the J end by 1 base, with 13 bases between. In germline, CDR1 is MNHNY, CDR2 SVGAGI (reference sequence). The CDR3 spans 15 residues. The CDR3 region has the DNA TGTGCCAGCAGCGATCCTCAGGGGAGCAATCAGCCCCAGCATTTT. Residues: CASSDPQGSNQPQHF.

The chain recombines TRBV4-2 with TRBJ1-5, with 8 bases that match TRBD1. CDR3 length: 15 amino acids. With V trimmed by 3 bases and J by 3 bases, 4 bases remained unmatched. CDR1 LGHNA and CDR2 YNFKEQ come from the germline V gene. The CDR3, as DNA: TGTGCCAGCAGCCATGGACAGGGCCCCAATCAGCCCCAGCATTTT. It codes for CASSHGQGPNQPQHF.

The CDR3 DNA follows: TGTGCCAGCAGCTTAACCCTTCCCGGGAGTACTGGGGCCAACGTCCTGACTTTC. As protein: CASSLTLPGSTGANVLTF. The V gene is TRBV7-3, the J gene TRBJ2-6, with D maybe TRBD2 (6 bases). Germline V gives CDR1 SGHTA, CDR2 FQGTGA. The CDR3 sequence is 18 residues long. V was cut by 0 bases and J by 2 bases, with 14 bases left in between.

The gene calls are TRBV5-1 and TRBJ2-2; TRBD2 agrees at 10 bases. V shed 1 base and J 6 bases; nucleotides not matched to a gene: 3. The V gene's germline CDR1 is SGHRS and CDR2 YFSETQ. CDR3 length: 15 amino acids. In DNA, the CDR3 is TGCGCCAGCAGCTTGATAGCGGGAGGCCCCGGGGAGCTGTTTTTT. Protein: CASSLIAGGPGELFF.

The V gene is TRBV27, the J gene TRBJ2-1; 11 nucleotides align to TRBD2. This CDR3 is built from 15 residues. The J segment lost 8 bases and the V segment lost 0 bases, leaving 3 bases of the junction unmatched. Germline CDR1 is MNHEY and CDR2 is SMNVEV (reference sequence). The CDR3 loop is CASSLSRLAGHEQFF. As DNA, the CDR3 is TGTGCCAGCAGTTTATCTCGACTAGCGGGGCATGAGCAGTTCTTC.

The chain employs TRBV7-2 and TRBJ1-5, with D hard to call. CDR1 is SGHTA, CDR2 FQGNSA, per germline. Trimming stripped 2 bases from V and 4 bases from J, with 6 bases between. This CDR3 has 13 amino acids. The CDR3 loop reads CASSLLQNQPQHF. As DNA, the CDR3 is TGTGCCAGCAGCTTACTGCAGAATCAGCCCCAGCATTTT.

The chain recombines TRBV5-1 with TRBJ1-2, with 10 bases aligning to TRBD1. V lost 4 bases, J lost 6 bases, and 6 bases stayed unmatched. CDR1 is SGHRS and CDR2 is YFSETQ in the germline V gene. The CDR3 contains 14 residues. CDR3 loop: CASSLGTGVDGYTF. As DNA, the CDR3 is TGCGCCAGCAGCCTTGGGACAGGGGTTGATGGCTACACCTTC. Filled out from reference TRBV5-1 and TRBJ1-2, the complete variable domain reads KAGVTQTPRYLIKTRGQQVTLSCSPISGHRSVSWYQQTPGQGLQFLFEYFSETQRNKGNFPGRFSGRQFSNSRSEMNVSTLELGDSALYLCASSLGTGVDGYTFGSGTRLTVV.

The chain is built from TRBV5-8 and TRBJ1-6, with D maybe TRBD1 (5 bases). CDR1 is SGHTS and CDR2 is YDEGEE in the germline V gene. The length of the CDR3 is 14 residues. Deletions cut 4 bases from V and 7 bases from J, with 12 bases between. The CDR3 sequence: CASSVYGGNSPLHF. CDR3 DNA sequence: TGTGCCAGCAGCGTATACGGGGGGAATTCACCCCTCCACTTT.

The rearrangement joins TRBV5-1 to TRBJ2-7, with D tentatively TRBD2 (5 bases). The CDR3 has 15 residues. The V end lost 2 bases, the J end lost 6 bases, and 18 bases lay between the germline ends. The germline gives CDR1 SGHRS, CDR2 YFSETQ. The CDR3 here is CASSFRTPWLSEQYF. For the CDR3, the DNA is TGCGCCAGCAGCTTTAGGACTCCTTGGCTAAGCGAGCAGTACTTC. Full variable domain (remainder filled in from reference TRBV5-1 and TRBJ2-7): KAGVTQTPRYLIKTRGQQVTLSCSPISGHRSVSWYQQTPGQGLQFLFEYFSETQRNKGNFPGRFSGRQFSNSRSEMNVSTLELGDSALYLCASSFRTPWLSEQYFGPGTRLTVT.

The chain couples TRBV7-2 to TRBJ2-7; the match to TRBD2 covers 16 bases. The V gene's germline CDR1 is SGHTA and CDR2 FQGNSA. The V and J ends lost 4 bases and 2 bases, in that order; junction bases with no gene match: 11. The CDR3 is 19 residues long. The CDR3 loop is CASSSTQGLAGGRPYEQYF. The CDR3 DNA reads TGTGCCAGCAGCTCGACTCAGGGACTAGCGGGAGGGCGTCCCTACGAGCAGTACTTC.